The clone carrying this T cell receptor (beta chain) has more than one count but fewer than ten. This CDR3 contains 16 residues. The ends lost 4 bases at V and 2 bases at J; junction bases unmatched: 7. CDR1 SNHLY and CDR2 FYNNEI come from the germline V gene. 13 Jbeta primers and 60 Vbeta primers were used for the PCR. Method: immunoSEQ multiplex PCR; TCRdb's copy keeps in-frame clones and lacks some. This table holds 90,000 or so clones, around 77% found once. The data were obtained in a study of cytomegalovirus exposure and HLA in healthy donors. Background on the study: Of a few hundred genotyped donors, more than 65% grouped in the Caucasian-associated ancestry cluster.

The TCR originated in a boy aged 5-17 years in good health and CMV-seronegative. The sample consisted of PBMCs. The chain combines TRBV2 with TRBJ1-5; 8 bases match TRBD1. The CDR3 region has the DNA TGTGCCAGCAGTGGCCCAGGGGGCTCGGGCAATCAGCCCCAGCATTTT. Protein sequence: CASSGPGGSGNQPQHF.